The present entry profiles one T cell receptor (beta chain) with its context. The antigen remains unidentified. This sample is drawn from a study of blood T cells in healthy people across ages. Whole-study results and caveats: Roughly linear age-related decline in beta diversity appeared, significant by age about 37. It was the long-lived donors that had more naive CD4+ cells and higher diversity than aged donors. Percentage of naive T cells showed a strong correlation with TCR beta diversity.

The people who gave samples were healthy Caucasians from Russia, aged roughly 6 to 100. Trimming left V 3 bases short and J 7 bases short, with 25 bases between. Germline V gene data show CDR1 as SNHLY and CDR2 as FYNNEI. This CDR3 contains 18 residues. Combining a sample-barcoded 5' primer with a J-beta primer mix, a second PCR ran for about 7 to 12 cycles. One entry per CDR3 protein, called by TCRdb with MiXCR from the 5' RACE reads. The repertoire has about 760,000 distinct CDR3 sequences, around three fifths of them found once; the top ten carry roughly 24%. The chain carries TRBV2 and TRBJ2-4; D ambiguous. The sequencing sample was made of blood. This TCR came from a middle-aged man in good health. CDR3 DNA sequence: TGTGCCAGCAGTGATCTCTTATTGGGAACTGGTATTGATAACATTCAGTACTTC. As protein: CASSDLLLGTGIDNIQYF. Variable domain in full (rest from reference TRBV2 and TRBJ2-4): EPEVTQTPSHQVTQMGQEVILRCVPISNHLYFYWYRQILGQKVEFLVSFYNNEISEKSEIFDDQFSVERPDGSNFTLKIRSTKLEDSAMYFCASSDLLLGTGIDNIQYFGAGTRLSVL.